Listed below are T cell receptor beta chains from one sample, sequenced in a study of blood T cell repertoires in COVID-19. Data came from immunoSEQ multiplex PCR; TCRdb stores just in-frame clones and leaves some out. The sample holds about 260,000 clones, around four fifths seen once. Sample: peripheral blood. The receptors originated from a man between 60 and 75 years old with acute or convalescent COVID-19. Each CDR3 is given with its conserved first and last residue. The order of the fields is D gene, V gene, J gene, clone size, CDR3 DNA, CDR3 protein. A D gene is named only where the DNA matches it firmly. The listing skips clone size in some rows; elsewhere it reads once, few, many or a size class.

d_gene: -
v_gene: TRBV2
j_gene: TRBJ1-1
abundance: -
CDR3nt: TGTGCCAGCAGTAAGGCAGGTCCGAACACTGAAGCTTTCTTT
CDR3aa: CASSKAGPNTEAFF

d_gene: TRBD1
v_gene: TRBV11-2
j_gene: TRBJ1-3
abundance: -
CDR3nt: TGTGCCAGCAGCGTCGGACAGGGGGCAGCTGGAAACACCATATATTTT
CDR3aa: CASSVGQGAAGNTIYF

d_gene: TRBD2
v_gene: TRBV5-1
j_gene: TRBJ2-3
abundance: -
CDR3nt: TGCGCCAGCAGCTCGCTGACTAGCGGGGGCACAGATACGCAGTATTTT
CDR3aa: CASSSLTSGGTDTQYF

d_gene: -
v_gene: TRBV30
j_gene: TRBJ2-2
abundance: -
CDR3nt: TGTGCCTACAGCTCCGCGGGGGAGCTGTTTTTT
CDR3aa: CAYSSAGELFF

d_gene: -
v_gene: TRBV7-2
j_gene: TRBJ1-3
abundance: -
CDR3nt: TGTGCCAGCAGCTTAGTTTTCGGGAGGTCATACGGAAACACCATATATTTT
CDR3aa: CASSLVFGRSYGNTIYF

d_gene: -
v_gene: TRBV20-1
j_gene: TRBJ2-1
abundance: -
CDR3nt: TGCAGTGCTATACGGTACAATGAGCAGTTCTTC
CDR3aa: CSAIRYNEQFF

d_gene: -
v_gene: TRBV12-3/TRBV12-4
j_gene: TRBJ2-7
abundance: -
CDR3nt: TGTGCCAGCAGTTTGGGCAGGGCCTACGAGCAGTACTTC
CDR3aa: CASSLGRAYEQYF

d_gene: -
v_gene: TRBV3-1/TRBV3-2
j_gene: TRBJ1-2
abundance: -
CDR3nt: TGTGCCAGCAGCCCTCTGACTTGGGGCGCTTTGGGCTACACCTTC
CDR3aa: CASSPLTWGALGYTF

d_gene: -
v_gene: TRBV27
j_gene: TRBJ2-2
abundance: -
CDR3nt: TGTGCCAGCAGTCGGACAGACTCACTACTTAGGGCCGGGGAGCTGTTTTTT
CDR3aa: CASSRTDSLLRAGELFF

d_gene: TRBD1
v_gene: TRBV7-3
j_gene: TRBJ2-1
abundance: -
CDR3nt: TGTGCCAGCAGCCCCTCAGGGGGTGTTGGGGTTGATGAGCAGTTCTTC
CDR3aa: CASSPSGGVGVDEQFF

d_gene: -
v_gene: TRBV7-9
j_gene: TRBJ1-1
abundance: -
CDR3nt: TGTGCCAGCCTACTCCTGTTGGGGGGTACTGAAGCTTTCTTT
CDR3aa: CASLLLLGGTEAFF

d_gene: TRBD1
v_gene: TRBV19
j_gene: TRBJ2-3
abundance: -
CDR3nt: TGTGCCAGTAGTCTCCCGGGACAGGGGGCAGCGGATACGCAGTATTTT
CDR3aa: CASSLPGQGAADTQYF

d_gene: -
v_gene: TRBV30
j_gene: TRBJ2-7
abundance: once
CDR3nt: TGTGCCTGGAGTAGAGACATACCCTACGAGCAGTACTTC
CDR3aa: CAWSRDIPYEQYF

d_gene: -
v_gene: TRBV4-1
j_gene: TRBJ2-2
abundance: once
CDR3nt: TGCGCCAGCAGCCAAGGGAGGGGGAACACCGGGGAGCTGTTTTTT
CDR3aa: CASSQGRGNTGELFF

d_gene: -
v_gene: TRBV7-8
j_gene: TRBJ2-2
abundance: -
CDR3nt: TGTGCCAGCAGCTTTCATATAGGGAGTGGCACCGGGGAGCTGTTTTTT
CDR3aa: CASSFHIGSGTGELFF

d_gene: TRBD2
v_gene: TRBV11-2
j_gene: TRBJ2-7
abundance: -
CDR3nt: TGTGCCAGCAGCTCGGGAGGCTACGAGCAGTACTTC
CDR3aa: CASSSGGYEQYF

d_gene: -
v_gene: TRBV21-1
j_gene: TRBJ2-1
abundance: -
CDR3nt: TGTGCCAGCACGTCCGTCCCACTCATATACAATGAGCAGTTCTTC
CDR3aa: CASTSVPLIYNEQFF

d_gene: -
v_gene: TRBV25-1
j_gene: TRBJ2-6
abundance: -
CDR3nt: TGTGCCAGCAGTGACCCCCACGGTCGATCTGGGGCCAACGTCCTGACTTTC
CDR3aa: CASSDPHGRSGANVLTF

d_gene: -
v_gene: TRBV5-4
j_gene: TRBJ1-1
abundance: -
CDR3nt: TGTGCCAGCAGGCCGGACAGTATAACTGAAGCTTTCTTT
CDR3aa: CASRPDSITEAFF

d_gene: TRBD1
v_gene: TRBV7-9
j_gene: TRBJ1-6
abundance: -
CDR3nt: TGTGCCAGCAGCCAGGACAGGAGCTCCTATAATTCACCCCTCCACTTT
CDR3aa: CASSQDRSSYNSPLHF

d_gene: TRBD1
v_gene: TRBV10-3
j_gene: TRBJ2-3
abundance: once
CDR3nt: TGTGCCATCAGGGGGGGACAGGGGGTCACAGATACGCAGTATTTT
CDR3aa: CAIRGGQGVTDTQYF

d_gene: -
v_gene: TRBV3-1/TRBV3-2
j_gene: TRBJ1-2
abundance: few
CDR3nt: TGTGCCAGCAGCCAAGGCTTAGACGGAGGAGGCTACACCTTC
CDR3aa: CASSQGLDGGGYTF

d_gene: -
v_gene: TRBV29-1
j_gene: TRBJ1-1
abundance: once
CDR3nt: TGCAGCGTTGAACGTTCAGGCCTTAACACTGAAGCTTTCTTT
CDR3aa: CSVERSGLNTEAFF

d_gene: -
v_gene: TRBV3-1/TRBV3-2
j_gene: TRBJ1-1
abundance: -
CDR3nt: TGTGCCAGCAGCCCTCAAGCAGGTGGGACTGAAGCTTTCTTT
CDR3aa: CASSPQAGGTEAFF

d_gene: -
v_gene: TRBV7-2
j_gene: TRBJ2-7
abundance: once
CDR3nt: TGTGCCAGCAGCTCTTTGGACATAGCCTACGAGCAGTACTTC
CDR3aa: CASSSLDIAYEQYF

d_gene: -
v_gene: TRBV4-2
j_gene: TRBJ1-5
abundance: -
CDR3nt: TGTGCCAGCAGCCAAGGTACAGGGTTCCCCAATCAGCCCCAGCATTTT
CDR3aa: CASSQGTGFPNQPQHF

d_gene: -
v_gene: TRBV27
j_gene: TRBJ1-5
abundance: few
CDR3nt: TGTGCCAGCAGTTCCCTGGGCTATCCAAGAAATCAGCCCCAGCATTTT
CDR3aa: CASSSLGYPRNQPQHF

d_gene: TRBD1
v_gene: TRBV6-5
j_gene: TRBJ2-1
abundance: -
CDR3nt: TGTGCCAGCAGGGGACAGGGCTCCTACAATGAGCAGTTCTTC
CDR3aa: CASRGQGSYNEQFF

d_gene: -
v_gene: TRBV2
j_gene: TRBJ2-1
abundance: -
CDR3nt: TGTGCCAGCAGTGAAGCGCGTAGGAGGGCAGGGGGGACTCATGAGCAGTTCTTC
CDR3aa: CASSEARRRAGGTHEQFF

d_gene: -
v_gene: TRBV4-3
j_gene: TRBJ1-2
abundance: few
CDR3nt: TGCGCCAGCAGCCAAGTAGGTTCGACTTATGGCTACACCTTC
CDR3aa: CASSQVGSTYGYTF

d_gene: TRBD1
v_gene: TRBV5-1
j_gene: TRBJ1-3
abundance: -
CDR3nt: TGCGCCAGCAGCTTGGCGGGGACAGCCGTATCTGGAAACACCATATATTTT
CDR3aa: CASSLAGTAVSGNTIYF

d_gene: -
v_gene: TRBV7-3
j_gene: TRBJ2-2
abundance: -
CDR3nt: TGTGCCAGCAGCCCAAGAGCCGGGGAGCTGTTTTTT
CDR3aa: CASSPRAGELFF

d_gene: -
v_gene: TRBV20-1
j_gene: TRBJ1-2
abundance: -
CDR3nt: TGCAGTGCTAGTAGCGGTAGATATGGCTACACCTTC
CDR3aa: CSASSGRYGYTF

d_gene: -
v_gene: TRBV5-1
j_gene: TRBJ1-3
abundance: -
CDR3nt: TGCGCCAGCAGCTTGGCAGCAGGAAACGCCATATATTTT
CDR3aa: CASSLAAGNAIYF

d_gene: -
v_gene: TRBV28
j_gene: TRBJ1-4
abundance: -
CDR3nt: TGTGCCAGCAGTTCCGGGACAAATGAAAAACTGTTTTTT
CDR3aa: CASSSGTNEKLFF

d_gene: -
v_gene: TRBV2
j_gene: TRBJ2-1
abundance: -
CDR3nt: TGTGCCGGGGCCGGAGGGGACAATGAGCAGTTCTTC
CDR3aa: CAGAGGDNEQFF

d_gene: TRBD1
v_gene: TRBV4-1
j_gene: TRBJ2-1
abundance: -
CDR3nt: TGCGCCAGCAGCCAAGACCCTGGGACAGGGATGTACTACAATGAGCAGTTCTTC
CDR3aa: CASSQDPGTGMYYNEQFF

d_gene: TRBD1
v_gene: TRBV11-1
j_gene: TRBJ2-7
abundance: -
CDR3nt: TGTGCCAGCAGCTTAGGACAGGGCTTCGAGCAGTACTTC
CDR3aa: CASSLGQGFEQYF

d_gene: -
v_gene: TRBV29-1
j_gene: TRBJ1-2
abundance: -
CDR3nt: TGCAGCGTTGAAGCGGGGGACCTCAACTATGGCTACACCTTC
CDR3aa: CSVEAGDLNYGYTF

d_gene: TRBD2
v_gene: TRBV10-3
j_gene: TRBJ2-5
abundance: -
CDR3nt: TGTGCCATCAGCGGACTAGCGGGGGCCCAAGAGACCCAGTACTTC
CDR3aa: CAISGLAGAQETQYF